This TCR beta chain emerged from a study of cytomegalovirus exposure and HLA in healthy donors. For the study at large: From approximately 170 million T cells, an earlier analysis saw 100 million to 140 million unique TCR beta sequences. Early released data comprised about 85 million unique TCRs from HLA-typed donors.

Findings and caveats of the study: Some TCR beta chains (more than 150 of them) were listed as cytomegalovirus-associated. Most TCR beta V segments were productive about 90% or about 30% of the time in an earlier analysis.

Primers: 60 Vbeta forward and 13 Jbeta reverse. Assay: immunoSEQ multiplex PCR; the TCRdb copy retains only in-frame clones and omits some. The table includes 100,000 to 150,000 clones, just over 15% detected once. The CDR3 spans 14 residues. Losses at the gene ends were 4 bases for V and 8 bases for J; bases not matched to a gene: 0. The germline CDR1 and CDR2 sequences are WSHSY and SAAADI. This clone was observed a handful of times. Its antigen is still unknown. The chain employs TRBV10-2 and TRBJ2-1, with TRBD2 matching over 15 bases. The TCR originated in a woman younger than 30 in good health and CMV-seronegative. Sequencing was performed on PBMCs. CDR3 in amino acids: CASSGTSGRDEQFF. CDR3 in DNA: TGCGCCAGCAGTGGGACTAGCGGGAGGGATGAGCAGTTCTTC.